What follows describes a single T cell receptor (beta chain). The authors used about 3.5 ug of total RNA per TCR library. TCRdb derives one entry per CDR3 protein from the 5' RACE reads, leaving out DNA. This listing includes over 350,000 distinct CDR3 sequences. CDR3 length equals 16 residues. Germline CDR1 is MDHEN and CDR2 is SYDVKM. This sample is drawn from a study of monozygotic twins with inflammatory bowel disease. This sequence joins TRBV28 and TRBJ2-1; TCRdb reports TRBD2, a call that lacks DNA to check it against. Sequenced sample: blood. This clonotype originated in a human donor with ulcerative colitis or Crohn's disease, or a healthy co-twin of an affected twin (not recorded which). CDR3 residues: CASSFLTSLSRHEQFF.